These 6 T cell receptor beta chains were sequenced from one sample in a study of blood T cell repertoires in COVID-19 (dated by TCRdb to the early 2020s). Library construction relied on the immunoSEQ multiplex PCR assay. In TCRdb, the immuneACCESS table is reduced to in-frame sequences with V and J assigned. These tables do not hold every clone; where another copy was compared, an unresolved V gene accounts for under half, and the others remain unexplained. For this sample there are over 150,000 clones; more than 70% appear just once. Of the sample, roughly 13% falls within the top ten clones. Sequencing was performed on peripheral blood. These receptors were collected from a man between 18 and 35 years old with active or convalescent COVID-19.

The chain carries TRBV6-5 and TRBJ2-3; D is undetermined. CDR3 length: 14 residues. The V gene's germline CDR1 is MNHEY and CDR2 SVGAGI. Deletions cut 8 bases from V and 4 bases from J, with 16 bases between. The CDR3: CASGYSSKSDTQYF. The CDR3 DNA sequence: TGTGCCAGCGGCTATAGCTCTAAGTCAGATACGCAGTATTTT.

The chain couples TRBV4-1 to TRBJ2-1; D gene ambiguous. Germline lookup yields CDR1 MGHRA and CDR2 YSYEKL. The CDR3 extends over 16 amino acids. Between the trimmed V and J ends, which lost 0 bases and 2 bases, there was a span of 11 bases. The CDR3 loop is CASSQDAANPYNEQFF. CDR3 coding DNA: TGCGCCAGCAGCCAAGATGCGGCGAACCCCTACAATGAGCAGTTCTTC.

In its sample, this clone was seen once. The chain couples TRBV4-1 to TRBJ2-4; the match to TRBD2 covers 7 bases. V dropped 1 base and J dropped 10; count of bases not matched to a gene: 7. The CDR3 contains 14 residues. Germline V gene lookup returns CDR1 MGHRA and CDR2 YSYEKL. In nucleotides, the CDR3 is TGCGCCAGCAGCCAAGTGGGCTCGGGGGGAATTCAGTACTTC. The encoded protein is CASSQVGSGGIQYF.

This clone occurred many times. This chain uses TRBV19 with TRBJ2-1, with TRBD2 identical over 13 bases. CDR1 LNHDA and CDR2 SQIVND come from the germline V gene (reference sequence). V dropped 5 bases and J dropped 6; count of bases not matched to a gene: 19. The CDR3 sequence is 20 residues long. As DNA, the CDR3 is TGTGCCAGTAGTGCCACCGGGACTAGCGGGGCCTGGGGGCTACGCAATGAGCAGTTCTTC. Amino acid sequence: CASSATGTSGAWGLRNEQFF.

The gene calls are TRBV4-2 and TRBJ2-3; no reliable D call. CDR3 length equals 14 residues. CDR1 and CDR2 from the germline V gene are LGHNA and YNFKEQ. V was cut by 0 bases and J by 4 bases, with 8 bases left in between. The CDR3 region is CASSQDQFSDTQYF. In DNA, the CDR3 is TGTGCCAGCAGCCAAGATCAGTTTTCAGATACGCAGTATTTT.

The chain uses TRBV4-1 and TRBJ2-1, with 8 positions matching TRBD2. The CDR3 totals 13 residues. The V and J ends lost 2 bases and 9 bases, in that order; junction bases with no gene match: 3. Germline V lookup: CDR1 MGHRA, CDR2 YSYEKL. In DNA, the CDR3 is TGCGCCAGCAGCCAACCGCTAGCGGGTGAGCAGTTCTTC. It translates to CASSQPLAGEQFF.